This TCR beta chain was sequenced during a study of early T cells in non-severe SARS-CoV-2 infection. On the study more broadly: Chains were not paired, and sequencing was done on bulk RNA from unsorted whole blood.

Study results and limitations: Anti-spike CD8 responses were favored by VDJdb matching, which missed private and CD4 specificities.

In germline, CDR1 is ENHRY, CDR2 SYGVKD. J lost 0 bases, V lost 6 bases, and 6 bases had no gene match. The CDR3 is 15 amino acids. With regard to this clonotype: Its antigen remains unknown.

Researchers attached unique molecular identifiers to individual cDNA molecules. TCRdb analysed the 5' RACE reads with MiXCR anew, one entry per CDR3 protein. Among tens of thousands of distinct CDR3 sequences listed, around 14% were seen once. The genes are TRBV10-3 and TRBJ1-1, with 8 bases identical to TRBD1. The TCR sequence derives from an adult who was a healthcare worker with PCR-confirmed SARS-CoV-2 infection or an uninfected control (not recorded which). Sequences were obtained from whole blood. DNA of the CDR3: TGTGCCATCAGGACCGGACAGGGTTTGAACACTGAAGCTTTCTTT. Translation: CAIRTGQGLNTEAFF.